This record looks at one T cell receptor beta chain sequence and its context. What it binds is unknown. TCRdb re-called the reads with MiXCR, one entry per CDR3 protein. The table shows approximately 990,000 distinct CDR3 sequences, with roughly 31% occurring only once. This sample is part of a study of T cell repertoires in cytomegalovirus infection. This CDR3 has 18 amino acids. Deletions cut 6 bases from V and 5 bases from J, with 26 bases between. Germline V gives CDR1 SGHTA, CDR2 FQGTGA. The rearrangement links TRBV7-3 to TRBJ1-5; D may be TRBD1 (6 bases). The sample here was cultured CD8+ T cells from PBMCs, taken from culture after CMV antigen stimulation. The source of this sequence is a human donor in good health (CMV status not recorded). Some clones in this sample may be carry-over from other donors' samples. The chain's CDR3 is CASRSRPSRLTGYQPQHF. The CDR3 bases are TGTGCCAGCAGATCAAGGCCTTCGCGTCTAACAGGGTATCAGCCCCAGCATTTT.